The 22 T cell receptor beta chains below were found in one sample sequenced in a study of cytomegalovirus exposure and HLA in healthy donors. It was with 60 Vbeta and 13 Jbeta primers that the PCR ran. Profiling relied on immunoSEQ multiplex PCR, and the TCRdb table lists in-frame clones only, not all of them. The sample holds over 150,000 clones; around 75% are singletons and the top ten take around 3%. Sequenced input: PBMCs. The receptors were sampled from a male donor in good health and CMV-seronegative.

This clone appeared a few times. The chain employs TRBV6-6 and TRBJ1-5; tentatively, D is TRBD1 (5 bases). The germline gives CDR1 MNHNY, CDR2 SVGAGI (reference sequence). V was trimmed by 4 bases and J by 3 bases, leaving 13 bases between them. CDR3 length equals 15 residues. CDR3 coding DNA: TGTGCCAGCAGTTTAAACAGGCTTAACAATCAGCCCCAGCATTTT. It encodes CASSLNRLNNQPQHF.

This chain connects TRBV10-3 to TRBJ2-5; weak D call: TRBD2 (6 bases). The CDR3 spans 14 residues. Germline assignment: CDR1 ENHRY and CDR2 SYGVKD. V was pared by 4 bases and J by 4 bases, with 13 bases between. The CDR3 DNA is TGTGCCATCAGTGGTAGCGGAAGTTCAGAGACCCAGTACTTC. Amino acids: CAISGSGSSETQYF.

Only a few counts were recorded for this clone. This chain links TRBV19 with TRBJ1-2; D remains unclear. The germline V gene has CDR1 LNHDA and CDR2 SQIVND (reference sequence). The CDR3 spans 13 residues. The germline V and J ends were trimmed by 1 base and 6 bases, with 9 bases remaining between them. CDR3 in amino acids: CASSIAGWDGYTF. The CDR3 DNA reads as TGTGCCAGTAGTATAGCCGGGTGGGATGGCTACACCTTC.

The chain joins TRBV15 to TRBJ2-7; TRBD1 aligns across 10 bases. The CDR3 is made up of 15 amino acids. Germline V gene data show CDR1 as LNHNV and CDR2 as YYDKDF (reference sequence). The V and J ends lost 3 bases and 5 bases, in that order; junction bases with no gene match: 7. CDR3 sequence: CATSRRDRGDHEQYF. CDR3 nucleotide sequence: TGTGCCACCAGCAGGAGGGACAGGGGAGACCACGAGCAGTACTTC.

The chain has TRBV5-5 and TRBJ1-1; D may be TRBD1 (5 bases). The CDR3 is 13 amino acids. Germline CDR1 SGHKS, CDR2 YYEKEE (reference sequence). The germline V and J ends were trimmed by 4 bases and 7 bases, with 14 bases remaining between them. CDR3 nucleotide sequence: TGTGCCAGCAGCCCGGGGACTTTGGTTGAAGCTTTCTTT. It specifies CASSPGTLVEAFF.

The V gene is TRBV30, the J gene TRBJ1-5; D gene ambiguous. In germline, CDR1 is GTSNPN, CDR2 SVGIG (reference sequence). The length of the CDR3 is 13 residues. The ends were cut back, 0 bases at V and 5 bases at J, with 8 bases in the middle. The CDR3, as DNA: TGTGCCTGGAGTGTATATAGATATCAGCCCCAGCATTTT. As protein: CAWSVYRYQPQHF.

This clone has only a few counts. The chain employs TRBV27 and TRBJ2-1; TRBD2 agrees at 7 bases. Unmatched junction bases numbered 13, after V lost 6 bases and J lost 14 bases. The CDR3 length is 13 residues. The germline CDR1 and CDR2 sequences are MNHEY and SMNVEV (reference sequence). This chain's CDR3 is CASRPDPGGGEFF. Here the CDR3 DNA reads TGTGCCAGCAGACCGGATCCTGGGGGAGGGGAGTTCTTC.

This chain connects TRBV19 to TRBJ1-5; no definite D call. CDR1 and CDR2 (germline): LNHDA, SQIVND (reference sequence). The V end lost 4 bases, the J end lost 3 bases, and 13 bases lay between the germline ends. The CDR3 runs to 15 residues. DNA of the CDR3: TGTGCCAGTAGTACCCATAGCCCACCCAATCAGCCCCAGCATTTT. Translated, it gives CASSTHSPPNQPQHF.

This clone showed up just a few times. CDR3 sequence reads: CASSHSISNQPQHF. The CDR3, as DNA: TGTGCCAGCAGCCACTCGATTAGCAATCAGCCCCAGCATTTT. The chain recombines TRBV7-2 with TRBJ1-5, with unresolved D. Germline CDR1 is SGHTA and CDR2 is FQGNSA. The ends were cut back, 5 bases at V and 0 bases at J, with 8 bases in the middle. The CDR3 totals 14 residues.

The chain is built from TRBV7-3 and TRBJ1-2; D is ambiguous. The germline V gene has CDR1 SGHTA and CDR2 FQGTGA. Trimming stripped 2 bases from V and 6 bases from J, with 10 bases between. This CDR3 contains 13 residues. The CDR3 is CASSLFSGDGYTF. The CDR3 region has the DNA TGTGCCAGCAGCTTATTCAGCGGGGATGGCTACACCTTC.

The sample holds a few counts of this clone. The rearrangement uses TRBV5-4 and TRBJ2-7; TRBD2 is a possible D gene (6 bases). The germline CDR1 and CDR2 sequences are SGHNT and YYREEE (reference sequence). The V gene lost 4 bases and the J gene lost 6 bases, with 14 bases spanning the gap. CDR3 length: 13 amino acids. Here the CDR3 DNA reads TGTGCCAGCAGCCCCACACGGGGGATCGAGCAGTACTTC. Translated, it gives CASSPTRGIEQYF.

Only a few counts were recorded for this clone. The V gene is TRBV6-5, the J gene TRBJ1-2, with D unresolved. CDR1 is MNHEY, CDR2 SVGAGI, per germline. CDR3 length equals 14 residues. Trimming took off 2 bases at V and 9 bases at J, with 16 bases between the two ends. CDR3 sequence reads: CASSYTQRTHRYTF. The DNA of the CDR3 is TGTGCCAGCAGTTACACACAGAGAACTCACCGCTACACCTTC.

This chain uses TRBV7-8 with TRBJ2-1; a possible D gene is TRBD2 (6 bases). The CDR3 sequence is 21 residues long. Germline values: CDR1 SGHVS, CDR2 FQNEAQ. Between the trimmed V and J ends, which lost 4 bases and 2 bases, there was a span of 30 bases. The CDR3 DNA reads as TGTGCCAGCAGCTCCTCCACTTCGCGGGACCTAAGGAGACCAACCTACAATGAGCAGTTCTTC. Translation: CASSSSTSRDLRRPTYNEQFF.

The chain joins TRBV15 to TRBJ2-7, with D possibly being TRBD1 (5 bases). Germline values: CDR1 LNHNV, CDR2 YYDKDF (reference sequence). The V and J ends lost 0 bases and 5 bases respectively, with 8 bases between them. This CDR3 is built from 13 residues. CDR3 sequence: CATSRDGANEQYF. CDR3 DNA sequence: TGTGCCACCAGCAGAGATGGGGCGAACGAGCAGTACTTC. Filled out from reference TRBV15 and TRBJ2-7, the complete variable domain reads DAMVIQNPRYQVTQFGKPVTLSCSQTLNHNVMYWYQQKSSQAPKLLFHYYDKDFNNEADTPDNFQSRRPNTSFCFLDIRSPGLGDTAMYLCATSRDGANEQYFGPGTRLTVT.

The rearrangement joins TRBV6-5 to TRBJ1-3; tentative D call: TRBD1 (5 bases). The CDR3 totals 15 residues. Germline CDR1 reads MNHEY; CDR2 reads SVGAGI. V was shortened by 4 bases and J by 1 base, with 11 bases between the two germline ends. The CDR3 DNA reads as TGTGCCAGCAGTTTTGGGACTGGATCTGGAAACACCATATATTTT. This sequence encodes CASSFGTGSGNTIYF.

This chain uses TRBV14 with TRBJ2-2, with D possibly TRBD1 on 5 matching bases. Germline V gives CDR1 SGHDN, CDR2 FVKESK. Trimming left V 4 bases short and J 1 base short, with 10 bases between. The CDR3 contains 15 residues. CDR3 sequence (DNA): TGTGCCAGCAGCCCTGGCAGGGTGAACACCGGGGAGCTGTTTTTT. It encodes CASSPGRVNTGELFF. The variable domain in full, completed from reference TRBV14 and TRBJ2-2, reads EAGVTQFPSHSVIEKGQTVTLRCDPISGHDNLYWYRRVMGKEIKFLLHFVKESKQDESGMPNNRFLAERTGGTYSTLKVQPAELEDSGVYFCASSPGRVNTGELFFGEGSRLTVL.

The chain links TRBV19 to TRBJ1-5; TRBD1 matches 8 bases. CDR1 LNHDA and CDR2 SQIVND come from the germline V gene (reference sequence). The CDR3 extends over 15 amino acids. J gave up 5 bases and V 5 bases, and 8 bases lay outside the gene matches. The CDR3 region has the DNA TGTGCCAGTAGTTCCCCAGGGGGCGGATATCAGCCCCAGCATTTT. Protein: CASSSPGGGYQPQHF.

The J gene is TRBJ1-1, the V gene TRBV19; D uncertain. Germline loops: CDR1 LNHDA, CDR2 SQIVND (reference sequence). The CDR3 has 13 residues. Trimming removed 5 bases at V and 1 base at J, with 8 bases between. The CDR3 here is CASSQQTNTEAFF. CDR3 nucleotides: TGTGCCAGTAGTCAACAGACGAACACTGAAGCTTTCTTT. The full variable domain, completed using reference TRBV19 and TRBJ1-1, is DGGITQSPKYLFRKEGQNVTLSCEQNLNHDAMYWYRQDPGQGLRLIYYSQIVNDFQKGDIAEGYSVSREKKESFPLTVTSAQKNPTAFYLCASSQQTNTEAFFGQGTRLTVV.

The V gene is TRBV6-5, the J gene TRBJ2-1; 7 nucleotides align to TRBD2. The CDR3 covers 14 residues. Unmatched junction bases numbered 11, after V lost 6 bases and J lost 9 bases. The germline CDR1 and CDR2 sequences are MNHEY and SVGAGI. The CDR3 DNA sequence: TGTGCCAGCAGCCGGACTAGGTGGAACCCTGAGCAGTTCTTC. Amino acid sequence: CASSRTRWNPEQFF.

About this clone itself: One junction end does not reproduce the germline sequence, and a read error may be involved. Different DNA sequences within this sample yield the same CDR3. V usage is TRBV5-4 and J usage is TRBJ2-7; TRBD2 aligns across 7 bases. Germline V lookup: CDR1 SGHNT, CDR2 YYREEE (reference sequence). This CDR3 is built from 16 residues. The CDR3: CASSPTRGVASYEQYF. The CDR3 bases are TGTGCCAGCAGCCCCACCCGGGGGGTAGCTTCCTACGAGCAATACTTC.

V and J are TRBV6-6 and TRBJ1-1; 7 bases agree with TRBD1. The length of the CDR3 is 15 residues. Germline V gene lookup returns CDR1 MNHNY and CDR2 SVGAGI (reference sequence). J gave up 3 bases and V 7 bases, and 11 bases lay outside the gene matches. This CDR3 is CASNLQGIRDTEAFF. For the CDR3, the DNA is TGTGCCAGCAACCTACAGGGGATCAGAGACACTGAAGCTTTCTTT.

V is TRBV6-5 and J is TRBJ2-1; 13 bases are shared with TRBD2. Trimming took 6 bases from V and 12 from J; bases not matched to a gene: 11. The germline V gene has CDR1 MNHEY and CDR2 SVGAGI. This CDR3 contains 15 residues. CDR3 in amino acids: CASRPTSGRGFGQFF. CDR3 coding DNA: TGTGCCAGCAGGCCCACTAGCGGGAGGGGCTTTGGGCAGTTCTTC.